The 21 T cell receptor beta chains in this list originate from one sample, sequenced in a study of T cell changes during pregnancy in multiple sclerosis. TCRdb's copy holds only in-frame clones and misses some; the assay was immunoSEQ multiplex PCR. The sample lists under 40,000 clones, over 80% occurring once. The starting material was CD4+ T cells from peripheral blood mononuclear cells, obtained in the third trimester of pregnancy. These receptors originate from a female donor in good health, enrolled as a control in a pregnancy study.

This chain joins TRBV9 and TRBJ1-1; a possible D gene is TRBD1 (6 bases). The V and J ends lost 8 bases and 1 base respectively, with 15 bases between them. The CDR3 length is 14 residues. Per germline, CDR1 SGDLS and CDR2 YYNGEE. Here the CDR3 reads CASGNRARNTEAFF. The CDR3 DNA reads as TGTGCCAGTGGGAACAGGGCGAGGAACACTGAAGCTTTCTTT.

The CDR3 region is CASSPRTAKNTEAFF. CDR3 sequence (DNA): TGCGCCAGCAGCCCCCGGACAGCTAAGAACACTGAAGCTTTCTTT. The chain links TRBV5-1 to TRBJ1-1; D possibly corresponds to TRBD1 (6 bases). This CDR3 contains 15 residues. Trimming pared 4 bases from V and 1 base from J, leaving 14 bases between. Germline CDR1 SGHRS, CDR2 YFSETQ.

This chain links TRBV7-9 with TRBJ1-1, with TRBD1 identical over 10 bases. J gave up 0 bases and V 5 bases, and 12 bases lay outside the gene matches. CDR1 is SEHNR and CDR2 is FQNEAQ in the germline V gene (reference sequence). CDR3 length equals 18 residues. CDR3 region: CASSRPLRDRGMNTEAFF. CDR3 nucleotide sequence: TGTGCCAGCAGCCGACCTCTCCGGGACAGGGGTATGAACACTGAAGCTTTCTTT.

The rearrangement joins TRBV19 to TRBJ1-2, with D unclear. The germline V and J ends were trimmed by 5 bases and 1 base, with 11 bases remaining between them. The CDR3 extends over 14 amino acids. Germline V gene sequence: CDR1 LNHDA, CDR2 SQIVND (reference sequence). The CDR3 DNA follows: TGTGCCAGTAGTCCTGGGCCTAATAACTATGGCTACACCTTC. This gives the protein CASSPGPNNYGYTF.

The chain couples TRBV5-6 to TRBJ2-2; 7 bases are a match to TRBD1. Trimming removed 0 bases from V and 7 bases from J; junction bases left unmatched: 9. The CDR3 consists of 16 residues. The germline gives CDR1 SGHDT, CDR2 YYEEEE. The CDR3 DNA reads as TGTGCCAGCAGCTTGGCCGGTCAGGGGGTCATCGGGGAGCTGTTTTTT. Encoded protein: CASSLAGQGVIGELFF.

The chain has TRBV6-6 and TRBJ2-7, with 10 bases aligning to TRBD2. The V gene's germline CDR1 is MNHNY and CDR2 SVGAGI (reference sequence). The V gene end was trimmed by 6 bases and the J gene end by 0 bases; junction bases not matched to a gene: 2. This CDR3 has 14 residues. CDR3 sequence reads: CASRGTSDSYEQYF. CDR3 nucleotide sequence: TGTGCCAGCAGGGGGACTAGCGACTCCTACGAGCAGTACTTC.

This rearrangement joins TRBV5-1 to TRBJ2-2, with 10 bases fitting TRBD2. Unmatched junction bases numbered 4, after V lost 4 bases and J lost 1 base. The CDR3 totals 16 residues. CDR1 is SGHRS and CDR2 is YFSETQ in the germline V gene. CDR3 residues: CASSHRTSGNTGELFF. The DNA for the CDR3 is TGCGCCAGCAGCCACAGGACTAGCGGGAACACCGGGGAGCTGTTTTTT.

V and J are TRBV27 and TRBJ2-3, with TRBD2 matching over 8 bases. There are 14 residues in the CDR3. Germline lookup yields CDR1 MNHEY and CDR2 SMNVEV (reference sequence). Unmatched junction bases numbered 9, after V lost 6 bases and J lost 7 bases. The CDR3 spells CASRWGREANTQYF. The CDR3 region has the DNA TGTGCCAGCAGATGGGGGCGGGAGGCAAATACGCAGTATTTT.

This sequence joins TRBV6-1 and TRBJ2-7, with D hard to call. Germline-derived CDR1 and CDR2 are MNHNS and SASEGT. Trimming cost V 8 bases and J 5 bases, with 13 bases left between them. The CDR3 extends over 12 amino acids. The CDR3 DNA reads TGTGCCAGCGCCCCGGGTTTCCACGAGCAGTACTTC. It codes for CASAPGFHEQYF.

This clone was detected only once. CDR3 sequence reads: CSVAKRLNEKLFF. The CDR3 nucleotides read TGCAGCGTTGCGAAGAGACTTAATGAAAAACTGTTTTTT. V usage is TRBV29-1 and J usage is TRBJ1-4, with unresolved D. The germline CDR1 and CDR2 sequences are SQVTM and ANQGSEA. V was clipped by 4 bases and J by 4 bases, with 10 bases between them. The CDR3 length is 13 residues.

The chain is built from TRBV5-1 and TRBJ2-7; no definite D call. The length of the CDR3 is 13 residues. V lost 4 bases to trimming and J lost 4 bases, with 12 bases between them. CDR1 and CDR2 from the germline V gene are SGHRS and YFSETQ. In nucleotides, the CDR3 is TGCGCCAGCAGCCACAGTCCCCGGTACGAGCAGTACTTC. It translates to CASSHSPRYEQYF.

The rearrangement joins TRBV2 to TRBJ2-2, with D possibly matching TRBD2 (6 bases). This CDR3 comprises 15 residues. V lost 4 bases to trimming and J lost 3 bases, with 12 bases between them. Germline-derived CDR1 and CDR2 are SNHLY and FYNNEI. CDR3 sequence (DNA): TGTGCCAGCAGTGCGGAGGGGTTGTACACCGGGGAGCTGTTTTTT. This sequence encodes CASSAEGLYTGELFF.

The chain employs TRBV9 and TRBJ1-2; no firm D call. Germline V lookup: CDR1 SGDLS, CDR2 YYNGEE. This CDR3 has 13 amino acids. Trimming shortened V by 0 bases and J by 1 base, and 4 bases separated the two germline ends. CDR3 region: CASSVASNYGYTF. CDR3 in DNA: TGTGCCAGCAGCGTAGCCAGTAACTATGGCTACACCTTC.

This chain links TRBV10-2 with TRBJ1-1; weak D call: TRBD1 (5 bases). Trimming cost V 3 bases and J 4 bases, with 18 bases left between them. Looked up from germline, CDR1 is WSHSY and CDR2 is SAAADI. The CDR3 covers 16 residues. As DNA, the CDR3 is TGCGCCAGCAGTGACCCCTCGACGGGGGGGAGCACTGAAGCTTTCTTT. Translated: CASSDPSTGGSTEAFF.

This chain links TRBV11-2 with TRBJ1-4, with 10 bases lining up with TRBD1. This CDR3 is 15 amino acids long. CDR1 is SGHAT, CDR2 FQNNGV, per germline. V lost 2 bases to trimming and J lost 8 bases; unmatched junction nucleotides: 5. CDR3 in amino acids: CASSLRGTGDEKLFF. Written as DNA, the CDR3 is TGTGCCAGCAGCTTAAGGGGGACAGGGGACGAAAAACTGTTTTTT.

This clone appeared a single time. The J gene is TRBJ2-1, the V gene TRBV15; 7 bases are shared with TRBD2. Germline loops: CDR1 LNHNV, CDR2 YYDKDF (reference sequence). The CDR3 loop spans 15 amino acids. J gave up 6 bases and V 0 bases, and 5 bases lay outside the gene matches. The CDR3: CATSREASGANEQFF. CDR3 nucleotides: TGTGCCACCAGCAGAGAAGCAAGCGGGGCCAATGAGCAGTTCTTC.

This clone was detected once. J is TRBJ1-2 and V is TRBV6-5; tentative D call: TRBD1 (6 bases). V lost 0 bases, J lost 7 bases, and 12 bases lay in between. CDR3 length: 14 amino acids. Germline loops: CDR1 MNHEY, CDR2 SVGAGI. The CDR3: CASSYSPGVGGYTF. As DNA, the CDR3 is TGTGCCAGCAGTTACTCGCCAGGGGTAGGTGGCTACACCTTC.

The chain is built from TRBV10-1 and TRBJ1-4; TRBD1 is a possible D gene (6 bases). Germline V gene data show CDR1 as WNHNN and CDR2 as SYGVQD (reference sequence). CDR3 length: 13 amino acids. Trimming cost V 5 bases and J 12 bases, with 16 bases left between them. CDR3 sequence (DNA): TGCGCCAGCAGTCCTTCGGCCGGGGGGCAACTGTTTTTT. Translated, it gives CASSPSAGGQLFF.

V gene TRBV6-1 combines with J gene TRBJ1-3; TRBD1 is a possible D gene (5 bases). CDR1 is MNHNS, CDR2 SASEGT, per germline. The CDR3 loop spans 14 amino acids. The V gene lost 7 bases and the J gene lost 3 bases, with 13 bases spanning the gap. The CDR3 DNA is TGTGCCAGCACCTACGGGGGGGGTGGAAACACCATATATTTT. Protein: CASTYGGGGNTIYF.

This chain links TRBV5-6 with TRBJ1-4; the match to TRBD1 covers 8 bases. The CDR3 runs to 15 residues. J was trimmed by 7 bases and V by 0 bases; bases with no gene match: 5. Germline values: CDR1 SGHDT, CDR2 YYEEEE. As DNA, the CDR3 is TGTGCCAGCAGCTTGGCCCCGGGGACAGGTGAAAAACTGTTTTTT. This translates into CASSLAPGTGEKLFF. The full variable domain, in which reference TRBV5-6 and TRBJ1-4 provide the parts outside the CDR3, is DAGVTQSPTHLIKTRGQQVTLRCSPKSGHDTVSWYQQALGQGPQFIFQYYEEEERQRGNFPDRFSGHQFPNYSSELNVNALLLGDSALYLCASSLAPGTGEKLFFGSGTQLSVL.

This clone was seen a single time. The rearrangement joins TRBV5-1 to TRBJ2-2, with D uncertain. The CDR3 contains 12 residues. V gave up 9 bases and J gave up 7 bases, with 13 bases separating them. The germline gives CDR1 SGHRS, CDR2 YFSETQ. CDR3 in amino acids: CATANQVGELFF. The CDR3 nucleotides are TGCGCCACCGCTAACCAGGTCGGGGAGCTGTTTTTT.